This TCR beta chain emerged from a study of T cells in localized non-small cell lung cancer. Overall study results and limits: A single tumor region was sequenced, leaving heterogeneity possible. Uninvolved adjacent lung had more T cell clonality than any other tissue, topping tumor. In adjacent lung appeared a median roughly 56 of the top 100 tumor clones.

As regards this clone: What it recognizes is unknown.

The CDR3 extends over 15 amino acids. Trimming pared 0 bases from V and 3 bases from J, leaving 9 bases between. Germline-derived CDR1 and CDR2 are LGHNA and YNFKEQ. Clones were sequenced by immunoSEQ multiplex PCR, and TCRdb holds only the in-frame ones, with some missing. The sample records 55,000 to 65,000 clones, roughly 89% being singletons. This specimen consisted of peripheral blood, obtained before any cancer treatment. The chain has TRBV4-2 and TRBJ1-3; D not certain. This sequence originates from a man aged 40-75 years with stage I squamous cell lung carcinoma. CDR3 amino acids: CASSQDQGFGNTIYF. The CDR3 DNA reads TGTGCCAGCAGCCAAGATCAAGGCTTTGGAAACACCATATATTTT.